Presented here are 18 T cell receptor beta chains from one specimen sequenced in a study of early T cells in non-severe SARS-CoV-2 infection. TCRdb reprocessed the 5' RACE reads via MiXCR and lists one record per CDR3 protein. The sample lists some 60,000 distinct CDR3 sequences, approximately 9.3% occurring once. Material: whole blood. The receptors were sampled from an adult who was a healthcare worker with PCR-confirmed SARS-CoV-2 infection or an uninfected control (not recorded which).

This clonotype was counted ten times or more. This chain connects TRBV2 to TRBJ2-2, with TRBD2 matching over 12 bases. V lost 5 bases to trimming and J lost 7 bases; unmatched junction nucleotides: 8. CDR1 SNHLY and CDR2 FYNNEI come from the germline V gene. This CDR3 spans 16 amino acids. In DNA form, the CDR3 reads TGTGCCAGCAGTCCACTAGCGGGAGGTGCCGGCGGGGAGCTGTTTTTT. This codes for CASSPLAGGAGGELFF.

This clonotype was counted at least ten times. This rearrangement joins TRBV7-2 to TRBJ2-7, with 11 bases that match TRBD2. Germline-derived CDR1 and CDR2 are SGHTA and FQGNSA. V shed 1 base, J shed 4 bases, and the junction held 6 bases outside the gene matches. CDR3 length: 16 residues. This CDR3 reads CASSLDRTSGLYEQYF. In DNA form, the CDR3 reads TGTGCCAGCAGCTTAGATCGGACTAGCGGGTTGTACGAGCAGTACTTC.

This clonotype was found many times. This rearrangement joins TRBV27 to TRBJ2-7; 10 nucleotides match TRBD1. CDR1 and CDR2 (germline): MNHEY, SMNVEV (reference sequence). Trimming took 3 bases from V and 1 from J; bases not matched to a gene: 3. This CDR3 has 15 residues. The CDR3: CASSFGTGASYEQYF. CDR3 bases: TGTGCCAGCAGTTTTGGGACAGGGGCTTCCTACGAGCAGTACTTC.

The chain carries TRBV3-1 and TRBJ2-1; tentatively, D is TRBD1 or TRBD2 (5 bases each). The length of the CDR3 is 14 residues. The V gene lost 3 bases and the J gene lost 6 bases, with 12 bases spanning the gap. CDR1 and CDR2 from the germline V gene are LGHDT and YNNKEL (reference sequence). The CDR3 DNA reads TGTGCCAGCAGCCATTGGGGGAGTGGCAATGAGCAGTTCTTC. Translated, it gives CASSHWGSGNEQFF.

The gene calls are TRBV7-6 and TRBJ2-1; TRBD2 matches at 9 bases. Germline V CDR1 and CDR2: SGHVS, FNYEAQ. This CDR3 region has 15 residues. Trimming removed 5 bases from V and 3 bases from J; junction bases left unmatched: 5. CDR3 in amino acids: CASSPSSGNYNEQFF. The CDR3 nucleotides are TGTGCCAGCAGCCCCTCTAGCGGGAACTACAATGAGCAGTTCTTC.

The table lists this clonotype with many counts. The gene calls are TRBV7-8 and TRBJ2-3; a weak D match, TRBD2 (5 bases). The CDR3 is made up of 13 amino acids. Between the trimmed V and J ends, which lost 7 bases and 6 bases, there was a span of 14 bases. Germline-derived CDR1 and CDR2 are SGHVS and FQNEAQ. CDR3 in amino acids: CASKLGATDTQYF. The DNA of the CDR3 is TGTGCCAGCAAACTAGGAGCGACGGATACGCAGTATTTT.

This clonotype appeared a single time. A read error may explain this, as a much larger clone is one base away. J is TRBJ2-7 and V is TRBV30; the match to TRBD1 covers 10 bases. V shed 4 bases, J shed 3 bases, and the junction held 6 bases outside the gene matches. The CDR3 length is 14 residues. Germline lookup yields CDR1 GTSNPN and CDR2 SVGIG (reference sequence). The CDR3 reads CAWTPGQGIYEQYF. The CDR3 DNA reads TGTGCCTGGACTCCGGGACAGGGGATCTACGAGCAGTACTTC.

This clonotype was seen ten or more times. The V call is TRBV29-1, the J call TRBJ2-7; 7 bases line up with TRBD2. CDR3 size: 13 residues. From germline, CDR1 is SQVTM and CDR2 ANQGSEA. Trimming took 7 bases from V and 4 from J; bases not matched to a gene: 10. CDR3 residues: CSAGSGEAYEQYF. For the CDR3, the DNA is TGCAGCGCTGGGAGCGGGGAGGCATACGAGCAGTACTTC.

V is TRBV6-5 and J is TRBJ2-5; D remains unclear. CDR1 and CDR2 (germline): MNHEY, SVGAGI. The CDR3 covers 13 residues. Trimming removed 0 bases at V and 5 bases at J, with 7 bases between. The DNA of the CDR3 is TGTGCCAGCAGTTACTCGACCTCCGAGACCCAGTACTTC. This translates into CASSYSTSETQYF.

The rearrangement links TRBV29-1 to TRBJ1-2; D unclear. This CDR3 spans 13 amino acids. Trimming cost V 0 bases and J 10 bases, with 15 bases left between them. In germline, CDR1 is SQVTM, CDR2 ANQGSEA. Here the CDR3 reads CSVEDQAVSDYTF. The CDR3 nucleotides read TGCAGCGTTGAAGATCAGGCAGTCTCGGACTACACCTTC.

The chain uses TRBV20-1 and TRBJ2-7; 10 bases are shared with TRBD1. The length of the CDR3 is 13 residues. V shed 4 bases and J 4 bases; nucleotides not matched to a gene: 4. The germline V gene encodes CDR1 DFQATT and CDR2 SNEGSKA (reference sequence). The CDR3 bases are TGCAGTGCTAAGGGGGACAGGGGTTACGAGCAGTACTTC. Residues: CSAKGDRGYEQYF.

This clonotype was seen a few times. The rearrangement joins TRBV12-3 or TRBV12-4 to TRBJ2-5, with TRBD2 as a possible D gene (5 bases). The length of the CDR3 is 12 residues. Trimming removed 1 base from V and 7 bases from J, with 7 bases in between. The chain's CDR3 is CASSLGAGTQYF. In DNA, the CDR3 is TGTGCCAGCAGTTTAGGGGCGGGGACCCAGTACTTC.

This clonotype showed up many times. The chain joins TRBV20-1 to TRBJ2-1; TRBD1 aligns across 9 bases. Germline V CDR1 and CDR2: DFQATT, SNEGSKA (reference sequence). This CDR3 is 16 amino acids long. V shed 0 bases and J 2 bases; nucleotides not matched to a gene: 5. The CDR3 is CSARDIGQGTYNEQFF. CDR3 sequence (DNA): TGCAGTGCTAGAGATATAGGACAGGGGACCTACAATGAGCAGTTCTTC.

This clonotype was found many times. The chain combines TRBV5-4 with TRBJ2-3; TRBD2 aligns across 9 bases. Per the germline V gene, CDR1 is SGHNT and CDR2 is YYREEE (reference sequence). This CDR3 contains 15 residues. The junction had 3 bases not matched to a gene; V was cut back by 2 bases and J by 2 bases. The CDR3 DNA is TGTGCCAGCAGCTTCAGACTAGCGGACACAGATACGCAGTATTTT. As protein: CASSFRLADTDTQYF.

In this sample, this clonotype turned up once. It is likely a read error, because the conserved phenylalanine at the end of the CDR3 is missing. V and J are TRBV10-3 and TRBJ2-3; no clear D gene. V dropped 2 bases and J dropped 3 bases, with 9 bases sitting between them. The CDR3 totals 14 residues. Germline V gene data show CDR1 as ENHRY and CDR2 as SYGVKD. CDR3 sequence reads: CAISEVTMTDTQYL. In DNA form, the CDR3 reads TGTGCCATCAGTGAGGTCACTATGACAGATACGCAGTATCTT.

This clonotype was seen at least ten times. This rearrangement joins TRBV28 to TRBJ2-1, with a weak D call TRBD1 (5 bases). The V and J ends lost 7 bases and 14 bases respectively, with 18 bases between them. CDR3 length: 12 residues. Germline V lookup: CDR1 MDHEN, CDR2 SYDVKM. In DNA form, the CDR3 reads TGTGCCAGCACCCCCTCCCAGGGTGTGAAGTTCTTC. Translating gives CASTPSQGVKFF.

This clonotype has ten or more counts. The chain has TRBV7-2 and TRBJ2-7, with TRBD2 matching 16 bases. The CDR3 contains 18 residues. From germline, CDR1 is SGHTA and CDR2 FQGNSA. The ends lost 5 bases at V and 3 bases at J; junction bases unmatched: 10. The CDR3 nucleotides are TGTGCCAGCAGCCCGGGACTAGCGGGAGGGTTGTTAGGCTACGAGCAGTACTTC. It specifies CASSPGLAGGLLGYEQYF.

The chain carries TRBV10-3 and TRBJ2-7, with 10 bases that match TRBD2. This CDR3 is 16 amino acids long. J was trimmed by 7 bases and V by 8 bases; bases with no gene match: 17. Germline V gene data show CDR1 as ENHRY and CDR2 as SYGVKD. CDR3 sequence reads: CAIGPQRAGGPEEQYF. CDR3 DNA: TGTGCCATCGGACCCCAGCGAGCGGGAGGGCCGGAAGAGCAGTACTTC.